The source of this T cell receptor beta chain is a study of a mutant IDH1 vaccine in newly diagnosed glioma. As for the study in general: Earlier treatment was radiotherapy, temozolomide, or both, with most getting both.

This table comes from immunoSEQ multiplex PCR, and its TCRdb copy is limited to in-frame clones, with some not included. This sample yields approximately 16,000 clones, of which just under 97% are seen a single time; approximately 3.5% belongs to the top ten. This sample's time point: baseline, week 1 (first vaccination visit). Treatment: pre-vaccination baseline after standard-of-care therapy. The receptor's source is a woman younger than 30 with glioma. Some clones in this sample may be carry-over from other donors' samples. Sequenced here: peripheral blood mononuclear cells (PBMCs), sampled from a glioma patient treated with radiotherapy, temozolomide or both.

CDR3 nucleotide sequence: TGTGCCAGCAGCAAGCCCGGGTATGACAATGAGCAGTTCTTC. Its translation: CASSKPGYDNEQFF. V is TRBV13 and J is TRBJ2-1; D gene unclear. V lost 5 bases and J lost 5, with 13 bases in between. Germline values: CDR1 PRHDT, CDR2 FYEKMQ (reference sequence). The CDR3 loop spans 14 amino acids.